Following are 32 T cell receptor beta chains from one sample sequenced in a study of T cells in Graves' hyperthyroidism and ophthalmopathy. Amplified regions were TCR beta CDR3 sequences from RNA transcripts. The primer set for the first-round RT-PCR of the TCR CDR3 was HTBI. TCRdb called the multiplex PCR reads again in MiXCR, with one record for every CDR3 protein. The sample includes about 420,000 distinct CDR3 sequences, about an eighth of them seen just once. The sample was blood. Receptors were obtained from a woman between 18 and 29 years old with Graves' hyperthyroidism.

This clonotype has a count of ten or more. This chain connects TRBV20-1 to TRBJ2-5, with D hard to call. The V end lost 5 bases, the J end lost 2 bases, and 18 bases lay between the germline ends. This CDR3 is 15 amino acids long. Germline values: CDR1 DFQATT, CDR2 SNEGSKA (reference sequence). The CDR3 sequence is CSASTTWRPQETQYF. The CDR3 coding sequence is TGCAGTGCTTCGACCACCTGGCGGCCACAAGAGACCCAGTACTTC.

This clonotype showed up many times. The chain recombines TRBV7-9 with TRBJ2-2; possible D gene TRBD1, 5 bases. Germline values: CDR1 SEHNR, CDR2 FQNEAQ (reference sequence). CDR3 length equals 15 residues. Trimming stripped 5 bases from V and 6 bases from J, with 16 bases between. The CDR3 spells CASSTLTVMPGELFF. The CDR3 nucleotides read TGTGCCAGCAGCACACTGACAGTTATGCCCGGGGAGCTGTTTTTT.

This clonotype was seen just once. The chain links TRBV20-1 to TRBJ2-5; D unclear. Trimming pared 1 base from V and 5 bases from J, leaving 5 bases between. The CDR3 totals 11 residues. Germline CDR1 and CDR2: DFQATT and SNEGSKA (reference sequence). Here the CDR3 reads CSARVRETQYF. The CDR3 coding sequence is TGCAGTGCTAGAGTCCGGGAGACCCAGTACTTC.

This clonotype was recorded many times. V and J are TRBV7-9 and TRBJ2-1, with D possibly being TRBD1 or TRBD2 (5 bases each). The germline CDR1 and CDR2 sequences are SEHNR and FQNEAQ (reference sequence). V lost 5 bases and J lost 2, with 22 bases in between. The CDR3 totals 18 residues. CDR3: CASSPITEGLGAYNEQFF. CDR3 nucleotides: TGTGCCAGCAGCCCCATTACAGAGGGGCTTGGCGCCTACAATGAGCAGTTCTTC.

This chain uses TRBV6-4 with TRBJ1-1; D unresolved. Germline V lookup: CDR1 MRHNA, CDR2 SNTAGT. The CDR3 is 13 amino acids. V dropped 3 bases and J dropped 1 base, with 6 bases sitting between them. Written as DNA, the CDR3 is TGTGCCAGCAGTGAAACAGAGAACACTGAAGCTTTCTTT. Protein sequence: CASSETENTEAFF.

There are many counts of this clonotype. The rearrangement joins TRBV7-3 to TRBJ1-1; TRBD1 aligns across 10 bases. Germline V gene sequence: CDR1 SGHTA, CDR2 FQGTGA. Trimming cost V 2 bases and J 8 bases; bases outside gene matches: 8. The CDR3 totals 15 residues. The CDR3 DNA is TGTGCCAGCAGCTTATCCGGGACAGGGGCCCGAGAAGCTTTCTTT. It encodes CASSLSGTGAREAFF.

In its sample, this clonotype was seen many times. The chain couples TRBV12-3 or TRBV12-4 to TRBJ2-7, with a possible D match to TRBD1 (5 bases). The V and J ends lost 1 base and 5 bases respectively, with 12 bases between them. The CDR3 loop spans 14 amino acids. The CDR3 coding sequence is TGTGCCAGCAGTTTAGTGGGTCAGGGCCACGAGCAGTACTTC. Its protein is CASSLVGQGHEQYF.

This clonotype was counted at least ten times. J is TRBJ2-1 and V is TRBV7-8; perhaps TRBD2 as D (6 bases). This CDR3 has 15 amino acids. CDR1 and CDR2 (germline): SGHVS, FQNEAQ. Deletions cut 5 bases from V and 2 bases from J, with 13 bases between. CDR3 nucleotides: TGTGCCAGCAGCGAGACTAGGGTGGCCTACAATGAGCAGTTCTTC. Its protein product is CASSETRVAYNEQFF.

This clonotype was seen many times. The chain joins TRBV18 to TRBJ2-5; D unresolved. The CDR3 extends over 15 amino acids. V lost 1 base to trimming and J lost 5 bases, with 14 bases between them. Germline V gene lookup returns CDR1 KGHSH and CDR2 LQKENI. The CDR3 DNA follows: TGTGCCAGCTCACCACAAGAGGAGTCGTGGGAGACCCAGTACTTC. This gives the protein CASSPQEESWETQYF.

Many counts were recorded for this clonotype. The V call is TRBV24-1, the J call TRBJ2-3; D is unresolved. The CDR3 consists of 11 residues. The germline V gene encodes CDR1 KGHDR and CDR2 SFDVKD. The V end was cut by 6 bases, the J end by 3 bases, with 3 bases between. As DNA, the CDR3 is TGTGCCACCAGTTGGACAGATACGCAGTATTTT. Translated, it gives CATSWTDTQYF.

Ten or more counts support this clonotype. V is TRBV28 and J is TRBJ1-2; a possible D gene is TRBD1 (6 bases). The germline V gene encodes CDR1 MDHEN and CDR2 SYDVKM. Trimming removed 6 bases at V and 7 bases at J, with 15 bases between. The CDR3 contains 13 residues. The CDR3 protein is CASRPTTGFGYTF. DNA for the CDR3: TGTGCCAGCAGACCGACGACAGGTTTTGGCTACACCTTC.

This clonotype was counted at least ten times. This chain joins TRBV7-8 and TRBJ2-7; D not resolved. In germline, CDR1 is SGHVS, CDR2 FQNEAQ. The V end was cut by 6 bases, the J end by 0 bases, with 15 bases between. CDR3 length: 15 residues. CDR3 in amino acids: CASRIQTAPSYEQYF. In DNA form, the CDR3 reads TGTGCCAGCAGGATTCAGACTGCCCCCTCCTACGAGCAGTACTTC.

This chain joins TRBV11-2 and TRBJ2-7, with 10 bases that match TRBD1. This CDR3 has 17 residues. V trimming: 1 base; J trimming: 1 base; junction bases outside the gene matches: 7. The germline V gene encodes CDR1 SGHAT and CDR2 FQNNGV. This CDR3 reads CASSLVEGTGVSYEQYF. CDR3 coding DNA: TGTGCCAGCAGCTTAGTGGAGGGGACAGGGGTATCCTACGAGCAGTACTTC.

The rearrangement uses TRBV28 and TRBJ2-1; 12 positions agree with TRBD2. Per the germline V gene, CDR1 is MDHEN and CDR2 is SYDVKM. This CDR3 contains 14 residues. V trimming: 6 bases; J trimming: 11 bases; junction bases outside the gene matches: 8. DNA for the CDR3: TGTGCCAGCAGATTGACTAGCGGGAGCGGCAAGCAGTTCTTC. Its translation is CASRLTSGSGKQFF.

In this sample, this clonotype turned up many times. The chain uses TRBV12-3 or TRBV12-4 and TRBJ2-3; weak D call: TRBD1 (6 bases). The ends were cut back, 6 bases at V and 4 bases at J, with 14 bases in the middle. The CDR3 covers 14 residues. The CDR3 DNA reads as TGTGCCAGCAGGGGGGCCCTACAGGCAGATACGCAGTATTTT. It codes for CASRGALQADTQYF.

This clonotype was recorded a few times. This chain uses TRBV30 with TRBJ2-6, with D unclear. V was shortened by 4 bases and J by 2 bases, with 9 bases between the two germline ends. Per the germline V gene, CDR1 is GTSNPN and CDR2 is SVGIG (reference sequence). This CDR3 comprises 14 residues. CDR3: CAWKPGPGANVLTF. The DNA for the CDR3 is TGTGCCTGGAAGCCAGGACCTGGGGCCAACGTCCTGACTTTC.

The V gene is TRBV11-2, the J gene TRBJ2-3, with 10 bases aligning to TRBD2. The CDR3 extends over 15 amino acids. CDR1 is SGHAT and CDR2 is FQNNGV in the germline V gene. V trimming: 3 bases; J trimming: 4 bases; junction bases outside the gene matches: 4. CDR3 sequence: CASSLLAGVPDTQYF. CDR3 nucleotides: TGTGCCAGCAGCTTGCTAGCGGGAGTCCCAGATACGCAGTATTTT.

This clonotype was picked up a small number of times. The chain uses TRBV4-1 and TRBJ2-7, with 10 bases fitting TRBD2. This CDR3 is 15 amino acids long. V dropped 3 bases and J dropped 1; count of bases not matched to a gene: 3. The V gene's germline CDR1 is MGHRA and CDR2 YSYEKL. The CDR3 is CASSQISGRSYEQYF. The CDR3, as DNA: TGCGCCAGCAGCCAGATTAGCGGGAGGTCCTACGAGCAGTACTTC.

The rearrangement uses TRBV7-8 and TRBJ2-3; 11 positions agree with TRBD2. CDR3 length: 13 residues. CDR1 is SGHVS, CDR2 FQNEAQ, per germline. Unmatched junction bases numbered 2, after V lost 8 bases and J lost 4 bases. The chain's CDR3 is CASELAGADTQYF. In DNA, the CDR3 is TGTGCCAGCGAACTAGCGGGAGCAGATACGCAGTATTTT.

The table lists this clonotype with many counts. In nucleotides, the CDR3 is TGTGCTAGTGGTTTGGCTGTAGGGGGACTAGCGGGACGATACTCTGGGGCCAACGTCCTGACTTTC. Its translation: CASGLAVGGLAGRYSGANVLTF. This rearrangement joins TRBV12-5 to TRBJ2-6; 13 nucleotides match TRBD2. CDR1 and CDR2 from the germline V gene are LGHNT and FRNRAP. J lost 0 bases, V lost 1 base, and 12 bases had no gene match. This CDR3 is built from 22 residues.

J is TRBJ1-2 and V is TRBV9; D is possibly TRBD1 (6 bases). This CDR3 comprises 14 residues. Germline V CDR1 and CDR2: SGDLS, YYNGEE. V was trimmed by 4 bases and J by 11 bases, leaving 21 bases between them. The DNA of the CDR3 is TGTGCCAGCAGCCCCGCAGGGGAGTATGAGGGTTACACCTTC. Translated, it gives CASSPAGEYEGYTF.

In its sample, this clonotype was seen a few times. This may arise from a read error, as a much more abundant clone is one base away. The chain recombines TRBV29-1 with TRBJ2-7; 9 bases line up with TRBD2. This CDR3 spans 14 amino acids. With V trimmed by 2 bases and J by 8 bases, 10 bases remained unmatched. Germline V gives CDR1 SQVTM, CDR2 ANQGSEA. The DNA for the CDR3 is TGCAGCGTTGAACTAGCGGGAAATCCTTACAAGCAGTACTTC. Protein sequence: CSVELAGNPYKQYF.

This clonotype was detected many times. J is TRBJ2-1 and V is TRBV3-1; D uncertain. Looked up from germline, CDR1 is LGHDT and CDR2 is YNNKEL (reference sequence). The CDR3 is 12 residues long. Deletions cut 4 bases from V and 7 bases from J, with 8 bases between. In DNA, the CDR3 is TGTGCCAGCAGCCGCCCCGGGAATGAGCAGTTCTTC. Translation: CASSRPGNEQFF.

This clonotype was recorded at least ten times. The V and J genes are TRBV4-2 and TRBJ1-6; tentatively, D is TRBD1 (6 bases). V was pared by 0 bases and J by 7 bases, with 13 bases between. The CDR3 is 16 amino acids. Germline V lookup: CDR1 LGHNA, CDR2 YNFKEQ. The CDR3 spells CASSQEVGGGNSPLHF. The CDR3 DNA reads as TGTGCCAGCAGCCAAGAAGTAGGGGGGGGCAATTCACCCCTCCACTTT.

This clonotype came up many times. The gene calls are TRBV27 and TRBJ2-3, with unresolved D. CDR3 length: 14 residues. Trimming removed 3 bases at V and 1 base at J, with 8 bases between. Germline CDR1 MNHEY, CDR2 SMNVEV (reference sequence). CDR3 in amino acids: CASSLSRRTDTQYF. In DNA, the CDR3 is TGTGCCAGCAGTTTGAGCAGGCGCACAGATACGCAGTATTTT.

The CDR3: CAWSEAGLGNTIYF. The CDR3 region has the DNA TGTGCCTGGAGTGAGGCGGGCCTTGGAAACACCATATATTTT. V usage is TRBV30 and J usage is TRBJ1-3; D is uncertain. V lost 1 base, J lost 3 bases, and 10 bases lay in between. CDR3 size: 14 residues. CDR1 and CDR2 from the germline V gene are GTSNPN and SVGIG (reference sequence).

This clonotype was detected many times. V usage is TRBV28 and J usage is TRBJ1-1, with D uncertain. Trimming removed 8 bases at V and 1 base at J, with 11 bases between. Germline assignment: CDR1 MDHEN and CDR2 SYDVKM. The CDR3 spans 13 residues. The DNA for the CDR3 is TGTGCCAGCCGGGAGGAAAAGAACACTGAAGCTTTCTTT. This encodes CASREEKNTEAFF.

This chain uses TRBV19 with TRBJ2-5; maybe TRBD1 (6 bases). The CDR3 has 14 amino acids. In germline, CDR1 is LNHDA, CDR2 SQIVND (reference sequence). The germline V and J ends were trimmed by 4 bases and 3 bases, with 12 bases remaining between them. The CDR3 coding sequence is TGTGCCAGTAGTAACAGGGTCATGAAAGAGACCCAGTACTTC. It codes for CASSNRVMKETQYF.

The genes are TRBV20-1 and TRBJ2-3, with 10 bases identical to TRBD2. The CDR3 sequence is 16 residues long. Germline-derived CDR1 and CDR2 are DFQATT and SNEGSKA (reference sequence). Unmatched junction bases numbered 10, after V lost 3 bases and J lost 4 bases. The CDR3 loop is CSASPSTSGYADTQYF. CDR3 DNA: TGCAGTGCTAGCCCCTCGACTAGCGGGTATGCAGATACGCAGTATTTT.

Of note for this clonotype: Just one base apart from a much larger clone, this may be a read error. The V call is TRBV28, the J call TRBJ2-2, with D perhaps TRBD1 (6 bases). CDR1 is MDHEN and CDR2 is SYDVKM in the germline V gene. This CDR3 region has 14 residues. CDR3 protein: CASSLAWDTGEPFF. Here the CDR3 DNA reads TGTGCCAGCAGTTTAGCTTGGGACACCGGGGAGCCGTTTTTT.

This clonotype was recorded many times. The CDR3 bases are TGTGCCAGCAGTGCGTCAGGGACTAGCGGGAGGGCCGGGGCGGGCAATGAGCAGTTCTTC. Amino acid sequence: CASSASGTSGRAGAGNEQFF. The rearrangement uses TRBV6-1 and TRBJ2-1; TRBD2 matches at 16 bases. CDR3 size: 20 residues. The trim removed 4 bases at V and 6 bases at J, leaving 15 bases unmatched. The germline gives CDR1 MNHNS, CDR2 SASEGT.

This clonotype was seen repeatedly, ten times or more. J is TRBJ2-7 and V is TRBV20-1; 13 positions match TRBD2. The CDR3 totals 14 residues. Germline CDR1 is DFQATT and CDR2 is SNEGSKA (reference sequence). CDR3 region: CSAQGLAGIYEQYF. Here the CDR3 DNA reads TGCAGCGCCCAGGGACTAGCGGGAATCTACGAGCAGTACTTC.